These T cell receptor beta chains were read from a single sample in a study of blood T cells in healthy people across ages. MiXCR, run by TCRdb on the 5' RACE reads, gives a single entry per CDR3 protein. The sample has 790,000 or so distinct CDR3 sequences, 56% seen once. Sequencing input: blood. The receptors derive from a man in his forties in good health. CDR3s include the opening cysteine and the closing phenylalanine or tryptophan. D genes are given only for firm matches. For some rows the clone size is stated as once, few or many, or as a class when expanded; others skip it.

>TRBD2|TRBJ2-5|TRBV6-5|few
TGTGCCAGCAGTTACCAGCGGGGGGGAGTGGAGACCCAGTACTTC
CASSYQRGGVETQYF
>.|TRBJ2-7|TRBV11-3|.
TGTGCCAGCAGCTTAGGACGGGGGAAATACAATGAGCAGTACTTC
CASSLGRGKYNEQYF
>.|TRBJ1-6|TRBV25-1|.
TGTGCCAGCAGTGAATTTGATTCACCCCTCCACTTT
CASSEFDSPLHF
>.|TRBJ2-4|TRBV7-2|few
TGTGCCAGCAGCTATCGTAGTGGGGGAGAAAACATTCAGTACTTC
CASSYRSGGENIQYF
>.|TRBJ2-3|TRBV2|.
TGTGCCAGCGCACTGACGAGGGGAGGATCAGCTACGCAGTATTTT
CASALTRGGSATQYF
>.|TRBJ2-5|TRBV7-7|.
TGTGCCAGCAGCCCTCTCATGGGGGGAGGAGGAGAGACCCAGTACTTC
CASSPLMGGGGETQYF
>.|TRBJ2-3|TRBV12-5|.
TGTGCTAGTGGTTTGGTAGAAAACACAGATACGCAGTATTTT
CASGLVENTDTQYF
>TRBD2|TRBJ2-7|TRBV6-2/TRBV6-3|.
TGTGCCAGCAGTTACGATGGGACTAGCGTAGCCTACGAGCAGTACTTC
CASSYDGTSVAYEQYF
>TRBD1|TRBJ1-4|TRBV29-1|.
TGCAGCGTTGAAATGGGGACAGGTATCGGAAAACTGTTTTTT
CSVEMGTGIGKLFF
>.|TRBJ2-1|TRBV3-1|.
TGTGCCAGCAGCCAAGATCTTATCCAGGTATCCTACAATGAGCAGTTCTTC
CASSQDLIQVSYNEQFF
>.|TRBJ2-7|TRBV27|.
TGTGCCAGCAGTTCAGGCATAACCTACGAGCAGTACTTC
CASSSGITYEQYF
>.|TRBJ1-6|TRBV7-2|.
TGTGCCAGCAGCTTAGTAGTCGGAGAGAGTTCACCCCTCCACTTT
CASSLVVGESSPLHF
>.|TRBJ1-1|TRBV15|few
TGTGCCACCAGCAGGGACTTAGGAGGCACTGAAGCTTTCTTT
CATSRDLGGTEAFF
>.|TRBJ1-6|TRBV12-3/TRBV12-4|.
TGTGCCAGCAGTTTAAGGTTGCATACAGCCAACTCACCCCTCCACTTT
CASSLRLHTANSPLHF
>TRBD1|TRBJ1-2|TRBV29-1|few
TGCAGCGCCGGTGACAGGGGGAACTATGGCTACACCTTC
CSAGDRGNYGYTF
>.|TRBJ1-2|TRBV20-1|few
TGCAGTGCTAGAGAACAGTCTGACTATGGCTACACCTTC
CSAREQSDYGYTF
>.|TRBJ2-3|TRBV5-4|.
TGTGCCAGCAGCGTGGACACGGGACAAGATACGCAGTATTTT
CASSVDTGQDTQYF
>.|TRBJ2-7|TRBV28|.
TGTGCCAGCAGTGCCGCCAGCTCCTACGAGCAGTACTTC
CASSAASSYEQYF
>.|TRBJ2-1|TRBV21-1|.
TGTGCCAGCAGCAGCCCCCCTACAGCATCCTACAATGAGCAGTTCTTC
CASSSPPTASYNEQFF
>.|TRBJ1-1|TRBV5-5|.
TGTGCCAGCACCTCAGGGGACGGCCGCGGCACTGAAGCTTTCTTT
CASTSGDGRGTEAFF
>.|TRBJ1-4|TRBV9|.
TGTGCCAGCAGATACAGGGTGGGGAAACTGTTTTTT
CASRYRVGKLFF
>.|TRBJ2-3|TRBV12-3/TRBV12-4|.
TGTGCCAGCAGTCCTAGGGGGGGGGGCACAGATACGCAGTATTTT
CASSPRGGGTDTQYF
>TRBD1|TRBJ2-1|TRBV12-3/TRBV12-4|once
TGTGCCAGCACCGCCGACAGGGGCGGTTCGAATGAGCAGTTCTTC
CASTADRGGSNEQFF
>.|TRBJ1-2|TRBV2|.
TGTGCCAGCAGTGAAGGAGCTCGGAATGGCTACACCTTC
CASSEGARNGYTF
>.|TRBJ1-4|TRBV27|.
TGTGCCAACCGCCTTGAAAAACTGTTTTTT
CANRLEKLFF
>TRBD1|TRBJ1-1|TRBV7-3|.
TGTGTCAGCAGCTTAATAGGGGGCGTGAACACTGAAGCTTTCTTT
CVSSLIGGVNTEAFF
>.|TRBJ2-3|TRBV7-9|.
TGTGCCAGCAGCCCACCCCACGGGGGATTCACAGATACGCAGTATTTT
CASSPPHGGFTDTQYF
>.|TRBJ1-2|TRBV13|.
TGTGCCAGCAGCTTAGCCCAGGGGACGGGAGGCTACACCTTC
CASSLAQGTGGYTF
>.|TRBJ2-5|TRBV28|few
TGTGCCAGCAGTTTGTCAGGGTGGAGAGAGACCCAGTACTTC
CASSLSGWRETQYF
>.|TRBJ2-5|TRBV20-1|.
TGCAGTGCGACGGGTGGGGCCTTGAGAGAGACCCAGTACTTC
CSATGGALRETQYF
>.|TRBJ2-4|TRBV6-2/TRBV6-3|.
TGTGCCAGCAAAACACGAACCCACCAAAACATTCAGTACTTC
CASKTRTHQNIQYF
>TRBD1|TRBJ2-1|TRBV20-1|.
TGCAGTCTCAGGACCGGGACAGGTCACGTAAATTCCTACAATGAGCAGTTCTTC
CSLRTGTGHVNSYNEQFF
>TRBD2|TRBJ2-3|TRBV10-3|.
TGTGCCATCGAAAGCGGGGGGGCATCAGATACGCAGTATTTT
CAIESGGASDTQYF
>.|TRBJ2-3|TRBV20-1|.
TGCAGTGCTAGAGATGTAGGTTTAGGCACAGATACGCAGTATTTT
CSARDVGLGTDTQYF
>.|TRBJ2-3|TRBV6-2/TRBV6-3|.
TGTGCCAGCAGTCGCCGGGAGTCCAATGGAGATACGCAGTATTTT
CASSRRESNGDTQYF
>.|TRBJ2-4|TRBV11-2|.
TGTGCCAGCACCCTGGACGGTGGCGCCAAAAACATTCAGTACTTC
CASTLDGGAKNIQYF
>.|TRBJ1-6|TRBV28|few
TGTGCCAGCAGTTTAAGTTTAATGAGTTCACCCCTCCACTTT
CASSLSLMSSPLHF
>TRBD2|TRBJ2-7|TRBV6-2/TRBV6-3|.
TGTGCCAGCAAGGTAGCGGGAGGCCCCTACGAGCAGTACTTC
CASKVAGGPYEQYF
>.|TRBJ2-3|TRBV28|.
TGTGCCAGCAGTGAACCGGGACCCACGTCGAAGGATACGCAGTATTTT
CASSEPGPTSKDTQYF
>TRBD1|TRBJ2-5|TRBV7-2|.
TGTGCCAGCAGCTTAGAAGGACAGGGATCGTTGGAGACCCAGTACTTC
CASSLEGQGSLETQYF
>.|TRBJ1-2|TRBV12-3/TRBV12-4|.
TGTGCCAGCAGTGCCCCCAGCCTTAACTATGGCTACACCTTC
CASSAPSLNYGYTF
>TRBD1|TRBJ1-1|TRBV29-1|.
TGCAGCTTCGACAGGGCGAACACTGAAGCTTTCTTT
CSFDRANTEAFF
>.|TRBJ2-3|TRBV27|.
TGTGCCAGCAGCAGACCTTCCCACACAGATACGCAGTATTTT
CASSRPSHTDTQYF
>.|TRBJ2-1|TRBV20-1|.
TGCAGTGCGATTCGACAGGTCTCCTACAATGAGCAGTTCTTC
CSAIRQVSYNEQFF
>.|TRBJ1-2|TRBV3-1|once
TGTGCCAGCAGCCAAGATTGGGGGAAGAGCTACACCTTC
CASSQDWGKSYTF
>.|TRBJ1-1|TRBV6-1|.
TGTGCCAGCAGTGAAGCGCTAAGGTCTGAAGCTTTCTTT
CASSEALRSEAFF
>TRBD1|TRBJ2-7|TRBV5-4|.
TGTGCCAGCAGCTTGGCCCCGACAGGGGCAATGAACGAGCAGTACTTC
CASSLAPTGAMNEQYF